The 23 T cell receptor beta chains below all came from one sample that was sequenced in a study of early T cells in non-severe SARS-CoV-2 infection listed by TCRdb under 2021. Library method: 5' RACE. The reads were generated on a NextSeq 500. The public reads were reanalyzed by TCRdb: fastp trimming at Q25, MiXCR alignment, in-frame beta chains only. Under each unique CDR3 protein, matching rows form one entry showing the most common genes and DNA. This sample holds 84,000 or so distinct CDR3 sequences; 11% to 15% were observed only once. In total, the top ten clones hold roughly 9.7% of the sample. The sample comprised whole blood. These receptor sequences come from an adult who was a healthcare worker with PCR-confirmed SARS-CoV-2 infection or an uninfected control (not recorded which).

This rearrangement joins TRBV9 to TRBJ2-5, with a possible D match to TRBD2 (5 bases). Trimming took 4 bases from V and 3 from J, leaving 13 bases between them. Germline CDR1 SGDLS, CDR2 YYNGEE. The CDR3 is made up of 14 amino acids. The CDR3 loop is CASSRTGVKETQYF. In nucleotides, the CDR3 is TGTGCCAGCAGCCGGACTGGGGTTAAAGAGACCCAGTACTTC. Drawing the rest from reference TRBV9 and TRBJ2-5, the complete variable domain is DSGVTQTPKHLITATGQRVTLRCSPRSGDLSVYWYQQSLDQGLQFLIQYYNGEERAKGNILERFSAQQFPDLHSELNLSSLELGDSALYFCASSRTGVKETQYFGPGTRLLVL.

CDR3 amino acids: CASSLSGGEAFF. The CDR3 DNA sequence: TGTGCCAGCAGCCTATCCGGGGGGGAAGCTTTCTTT. The gene calls are TRBV6-5 and TRBJ1-1; weak D call: TRBD1 (5 bases). Germline V gene data show CDR1 as MNHEY and CDR2 as SVGAGI. V dropped 6 bases and J dropped 8 bases, with 13 bases sitting between them. The CDR3 consists of 12 residues.

This clonotype was found many times. This sequence joins TRBV28 and TRBJ1-1; no clear D. Germline CDR1 reads MDHEN; CDR2 reads SYDVKM. Trimming took 1 base from V and 0 from J, leaving 9 bases between them. The length of the CDR3 is 15 residues. The CDR3 DNA reads TGTGCCAGCAGTTTATTGATCCGAGTGAACACTGAAGCTTTCTTT. Protein product: CASSLLIRVNTEAFF.

Ten or more counts support this clonotype. V usage is TRBV6-6 and J usage is TRBJ1-3, with 10 nucleotides matching TRBD1. Germline CDR1 MNHNY, CDR2 SVGAGI (reference sequence). Trimming cost V 7 bases and J 4 bases; bases outside gene matches: 7. The CDR3 sequence is 15 residues long. CDR3 residues: CASIMTGGEGNTIYF. As DNA, the CDR3 is TGTGCCAGCATTATGACAGGGGGCGAAGGAAACACCATATATTTT.

This clonotype was counted only a few times. The chain links TRBV25-1 to TRBJ2-7, with TRBD2 as a possible D gene (7 bases). Trimming left V 3 bases short and J 3 bases short, with 18 bases between. The CDR3 has 16 amino acids. Per germline, CDR1 MGHDK and CDR2 SYGVNS. In DNA, the CDR3 is TGTGCCAGCAGTGACAATTCGGGGGGCCAACACTACGAGCAGTACTTC. This encodes CASSDNSGGQHYEQYF.

This chain links TRBV9 with TRBJ2-7; D possibly corresponds to TRBD1 (7 bases). This CDR3 contains 15 residues. Trimming removed 4 bases at V and 6 bases at J, with 20 bases between. Germline loops: CDR1 SGDLS, CDR2 YYNGEE. CDR3 loop: CASSHRQGTGGEQYF. The DNA for the CDR3 is TGTGCCAGCAGCCACCGACAGGGCACCGGGGGCGAGCAGTACTTC.

This chain joins TRBV2 and TRBJ2-3; 12 positions match TRBD2. The V segment lost 7 bases and the J segment 6 bases; nucleotides outside the gene matches: 20. CDR3 length: 19 amino acids. Germline CDR1 is SNHLY and CDR2 is FYNNEI. CDR3 residues: CASTKNGLAGGPSRDTQYF. CDR3 DNA sequence: TGTGCCAGCACCAAAAACGGGCTAGCGGGGGGGCCAAGTAGGGATACGCAGTATTTT.

This clonotype was seen only a few times. The CDR3 is CSVDTGIGTEAFF. The CDR3 DNA is TGCAGCGTTGATACAGGGATCGGCACTGAAGCTTTCTTT. V is TRBV29-1 and J is TRBJ1-1; TRBD1 might be the D (6 bases). This CDR3 comprises 13 residues. CDR1 SQVTM and CDR2 ANQGSEA come from the germline V gene. Trimming removed 3 bases from V and 4 bases from J, with 12 bases in between.

V gene TRBV6-2 or TRBV6-3 combines with J gene TRBJ1-2, with 8 nucleotides matching TRBD1. The germline V gene has CDR1 MNHEY and CDR2 SVGEGT. The CDR3 length is 14 residues. V shed 6 bases and J 2 bases; nucleotides not matched to a gene: 5. The CDR3 coding sequence is TGTGCCAGCAGCCCACAGGGGGTGAACTATGGCTACACCTTC. Translating it yields CASSPQGVNYGYTF.

Notes on this clonotype: One junction end does not reproduce the germline sequence, and a read error may be involved. The CDR3 loop reads CVSSLRVSATDTQYF. In DNA, the CDR3 is TGTGTCAGCAGTTTACGGGTGTCCGCCACAGATACGCAGTATTTT. The V gene is TRBV12-3 or TRBV12-4, the J gene TRBJ2-3, with D uncertain. This CDR3 has 15 residues.

CDR3 region: CASSKEITAFLTSTDTQYF. Here the CDR3 DNA reads TGTGCCAGCAGCAAAGAAATTACGGCATTCTTGACTAGCACAGATACGCAGTATTTT. The rearrangement links TRBV21-1 to TRBJ2-3. TRBV21-1 is shown as a pseudogene. The CDR3 is 19 amino acids.

The sample holds a few counts of this clonotype. V and J are TRBV29-1 and TRBJ2-3, with 7 bases fitting TRBD1. Germline loops: CDR1 SQVTM, CDR2 ANQGSEA. CDR3 length: 14 residues. After removal of 6 bases from V and 6 bases from J, the junction contained 12 bases not matched to a gene. The CDR3 DNA reads TGCAGCGTCGACCCGGGACAGCACTTTGATACGCAGTATTTT. It is translated as CSVDPGQHFDTQYF.

The chain couples TRBV6-6 to TRBJ1-1; D may be TRBD1 (5 bases). CDR3 length equals 15 residues. The V and J ends lost 5 bases and 5 bases respectively, with 18 bases between them. CDR1 is MNHNY and CDR2 is SVGAGI in the germline V gene (reference sequence). CDR3 coding DNA: TGTGCCAGCAGTCACTTCGGCGGGGACGGGACTGAAGCTTTCTTT. Protein sequence: CASSHFGGDGTEAFF.

This clonotype has at least ten counts. The chain is built from TRBV20-1 and TRBJ2-3, with a tentative D call TRBD2 (6 bases). The CDR3 has 13 amino acids. Trimming removed 4 bases from V and 2 bases from J, with 10 bases in between. Looked up from germline, CDR1 is DFQATT and CDR2 is SNEGSKA (reference sequence). CDR3 DNA: TGCAGTGCTAAGACTAGGTTCACAGATACGCAGTATTTT. Amino acid sequence: CSAKTRFTDTQYF.

The chain has TRBV7-2 and TRBJ1-2; D unclear. From germline, CDR1 is SGHTA and CDR2 FQGNSA. The germline V and J ends were trimmed by 3 bases and 2 bases, with 10 bases remaining between them. CDR3 length: 14 amino acids. In DNA, the CDR3 is TGTGCCAGCAGCTTCGACATAAGCAACTATGGCTACACCTTC. It codes for CASSFDISNYGYTF.

The V gene is TRBV12-3 or TRBV12-4, the J gene TRBJ2-2, with a weak D call TRBD1 (5 bases). The CDR3 has 13 residues. The germline V and J ends were trimmed by 6 bases and 6 bases, with 11 bases remaining between them. This CDR3 is CASSPTAAGELFF. The CDR3 DNA follows: TGTGCCAGCAGCCCGACAGCAGCCGGGGAGCTGTTTTTT.

The table lists this clonotype with a few counts. The chain recombines TRBV29-1 with TRBJ1-3; D is unclear. Germline CDR1 and CDR2: SQVTM and ANQGSEA. V gave up 1 base and J gave up 2 bases, with 9 bases separating them. This CDR3 spans 14 amino acids. CDR3 protein: CSVEVTGAGNTIYF. The CDR3 region has the DNA TGCAGCGTTGAAGTAACTGGCGCTGGAAACACCATATATTTT.

This clonotype was seen a handful of times. This rearrangement joins TRBV3-1 to TRBJ1-6; D is possibly TRBD1 (5 bases). Per the germline V gene, CDR1 is LGHDT and CDR2 is YNNKEL (reference sequence). The CDR3 has 14 residues. V gave up 5 bases and J gave up 8 bases, with 13 bases separating them. The CDR3 loop is CASSDPGRDSPLHF. The CDR3 coding sequence is TGTGCCAGCAGCGATCCGGGACGGGATTCACCCCTCCACTTT.

The chain combines TRBV6-5 with TRBJ1-4; D call uncertain. The CDR3 has 13 residues. The V end was cut by 2 bases, the J end by 7 bases, with 8 bases between. The germline gives CDR1 MNHEY, CDR2 SVGAGI. As DNA, the CDR3 is TGTGCCAGCAGTTACGGGTCCATTGAAAAACTGTTTTTT. Translated, it gives CASSYGSIEKLFF.

This clonotype was seen more than once but under ten times. The chain uses TRBV20-1 and TRBJ2-3; 11 bases are shared with TRBD2. CDR3 length: 15 residues. The ends lost 4 bases at V and 5 bases at J; junction bases unmatched: 8. CDR1 DFQATT and CDR2 SNEGSKA come from the germline V gene (reference sequence). CDR3 sequence (DNA): TGCAGTGCTACCCTAGGACTAGCGGGTATAGATACGCAGTATTTT. Translation gives CSATLGLAGIDTQYF.

This clonotype was counted ten times or more. The V call is TRBV29-1, the J call TRBJ1-1; D unclear. Germline CDR1 and CDR2: SQVTM and ANQGSEA. This CDR3 region has 13 residues. The V and J ends lost 7 bases and 1 base respectively, with 13 bases between them. This CDR3 reads CSAGLGGNTEAFF. DNA of the CDR3: TGCAGCGCCGGGCTGGGAGGGAACACTGAAGCTTTCTTT.

CDR3 DNA sequence: TGTGCCAGCAGTTATAGGAACACTGAAGCTTTCTTT. Its translation is CASSYRNTEAFF. The chain links TRBV6-5 to TRBJ1-1; D is ambiguous. Trimming shortened V by 3 bases and J by 1 base, and 3 bases separated the two germline ends. Germline lookup yields CDR1 MNHEY and CDR2 SVGAGI. The CDR3 sequence is 12 residues long.

In its sample, this clonotype was seen many times. The J gene is TRBJ2-7, the V gene TRBV11-1, with TRBD1 matching 10 bases. Germline CDR1 is SGHAT and CDR2 is FQDESV (reference sequence). J gave up 3 bases and V 6 bases, and 8 bases lay outside the gene matches. The CDR3 loop spans 15 amino acids. CDR3: CASRDSGTGVYEQYF. CDR3 sequence (DNA): TGTGCCAGCAGAGACTCCGGGACAGGGGTCTACGAGCAGTACTTC.